This T cell receptor beta chain appears in the sequencing data of a study of Graves' ophthalmopathy and Graves' hyperthyroidism. Certain patients, namely those with other autoimmune diseases, uncontrolled infections, pregnancy or lactation, were excluded. Amplification of TCR beta CDR3 regions used RNA transcripts. HTBI-primed RT-PCR formed the first round, and a multiplex PCR formed the second. TCRdb analysed the multiplex PCR reads with MiXCR anew, one entry per CDR3 protein. The sample yields about 640,000 distinct CDR3 sequences, about two fifths seen once. The ends were cut back, 5 bases at V and 1 base at J, with 14 bases in the middle. This CDR3 comprises 14 residues. CDR1 and CDR2 (germline): SQVTM, ANQGSEA. This clonotype has a count of ten or more.

This sequence joins TRBV29-1 and TRBJ2-5; D is perhaps TRBD2 (6 bases). The TCR comes from an adult man with Graves' ophthalmopathy. The sequencing sample was made of peripheral blood. CDR3 loop: CSVSQSGSQETQYF. CDR3 DNA sequence: TGCAGCGTTTCTCAAAGCGGGTCCCAAGAGACCCAGTACTTC.